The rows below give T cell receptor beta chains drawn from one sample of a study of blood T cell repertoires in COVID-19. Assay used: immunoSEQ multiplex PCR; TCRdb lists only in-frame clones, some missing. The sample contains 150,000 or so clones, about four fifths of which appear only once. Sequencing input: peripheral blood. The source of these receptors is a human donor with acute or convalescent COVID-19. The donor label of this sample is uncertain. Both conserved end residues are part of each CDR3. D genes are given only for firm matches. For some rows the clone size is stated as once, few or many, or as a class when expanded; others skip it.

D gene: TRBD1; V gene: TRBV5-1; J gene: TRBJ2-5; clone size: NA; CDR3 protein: CASSITTGGRETQYF; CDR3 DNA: TGCGCCAGCAGCATTACGACAGGGGGAAGAGAGACCCAGTACTTC
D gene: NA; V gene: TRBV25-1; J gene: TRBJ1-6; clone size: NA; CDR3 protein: CASSEFAGASPLHF; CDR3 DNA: TGTGCCAGCAGTGAATTTGCAGGGGCTTCACCCCTCCACTTT
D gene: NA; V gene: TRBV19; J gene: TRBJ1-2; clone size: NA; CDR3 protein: CASSTLRTEVYGYTF; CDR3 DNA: TGTGCCAGTAGTACTCTCCGGACGGAGGTTTATGGCTACACCTTC
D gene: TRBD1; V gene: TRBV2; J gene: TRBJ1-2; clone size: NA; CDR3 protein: CASTFDRGLTYGYTF; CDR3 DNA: TGTGCCAGCACATTCGACAGGGGACTCACCTATGGCTACACCTTC
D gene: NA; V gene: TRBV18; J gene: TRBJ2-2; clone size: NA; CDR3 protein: CASSPPGNTGELFF; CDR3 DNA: TGTGCCAGCTCACCACCCGGGAACACCGGGGAGCTGTTTTTT
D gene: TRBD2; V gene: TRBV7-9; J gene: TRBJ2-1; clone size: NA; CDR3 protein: CASSPSGAPYNEQFF; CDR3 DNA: TGTGCCAGCAGCCCAAGCGGGGCGCCCTACAATGAGCAGTTCTTC
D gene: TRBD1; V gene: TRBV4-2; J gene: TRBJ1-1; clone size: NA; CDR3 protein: CASSQEVGDRGRGTEAFF; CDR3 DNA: TGTGCCAGCAGCCAGGAGGTTGGGGACAGGGGTAGGGGCACTGAAGCTTTCTTT
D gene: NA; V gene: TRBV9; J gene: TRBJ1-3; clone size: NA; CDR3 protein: CASSVESSWGNTIYF; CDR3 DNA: TGTGCCAGCAGCGTAGAAAGCTCCTGGGGAAACACCATATATTTT
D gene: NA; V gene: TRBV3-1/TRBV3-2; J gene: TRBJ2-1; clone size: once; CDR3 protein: CASSQGGRGGYNEQFF; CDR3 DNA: TGTGCCAGCAGCCAAGGGGGCAGGGGTGGCTACAATGAGCAGTTCTTC
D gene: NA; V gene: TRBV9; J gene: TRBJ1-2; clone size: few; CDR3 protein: CASNLPGYGYTF; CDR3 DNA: TGTGCCAGCAACCTCCCCGGGTATGGCTACACCTTC
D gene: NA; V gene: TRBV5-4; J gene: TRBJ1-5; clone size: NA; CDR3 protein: CASSLDSQPQHF; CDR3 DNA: TGTGCCAGCAGCTTGGATAGTCAGCCCCAGCATTTT
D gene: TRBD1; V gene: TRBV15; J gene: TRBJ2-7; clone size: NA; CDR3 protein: CATKRGGQGPSEQYF; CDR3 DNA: TGTGCCACTAAGCGCGGGGGACAGGGCCCCTCCGAGCAGTACTTC
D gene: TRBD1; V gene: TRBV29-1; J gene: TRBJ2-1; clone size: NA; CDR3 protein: CSVAPRQGTSFF; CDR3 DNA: TGCAGCGTTGCTCCGAGACAGGGTACATCGTTCTTC
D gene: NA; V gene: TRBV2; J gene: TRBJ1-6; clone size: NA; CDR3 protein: CASYREPNNSPLHF; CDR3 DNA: TGTGCCAGCTACAGAGAGCCGAATAATTCACCCCTCCACTTT
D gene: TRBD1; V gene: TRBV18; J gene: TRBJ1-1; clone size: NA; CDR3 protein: CASSTGTVNTEAFF; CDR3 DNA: TGTGCCAGCTCTACCGGGACAGTGAACACTGAAGCTTTCTTT
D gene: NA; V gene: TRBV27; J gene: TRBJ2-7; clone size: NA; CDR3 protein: CASRDSSYEQYF; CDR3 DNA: TGTGCCAGCAGGGACAGCTCCTACGAGCAGTACTTC
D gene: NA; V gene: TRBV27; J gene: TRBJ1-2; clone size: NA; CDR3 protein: CASGPGVHYGYTF; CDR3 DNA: TGTGCCAGCGGTCCCGGAGTTCATTATGGCTACACCTTC
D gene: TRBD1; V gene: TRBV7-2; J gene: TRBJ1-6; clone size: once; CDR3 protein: CASSPGTARYSPLHF; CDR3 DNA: TGTGCCAGCAGCCCCGGGACAGCCAGATACTCACCCCTCCACTTT